This T cell receptor (beta chain) emerged from a study of blood T cell repertoires in COVID-19. Study-wide context: Sources were T cells, B-cell-depleted T cells, or PBMCs; the material itself was cDNA or gDNA.

Per germline, CDR1 MNHNS and CDR2 SASEGT. J gave up 11 bases and V 1 base, and 7 bases lay outside the gene matches. The CDR3 has 16 amino acids. Recruits, aged 18 to 89 years, lived in 24 US areas. In the source study's methods: Estimation of nucleated cell counts relied on the amplification of reference gene primers. Clones were sequenced by immunoSEQ multiplex PCR, and TCRdb holds only the in-frame ones, with some missing. V, J and clone size reflect that table, while D and trimming were determined from the DNA. Of 250,000 to 300,000 clones in the sample, 80% to 90% were seen once. This chain joins TRBV6-1 and TRBJ1-6, with TRBD1 matching over 11 bases. The sample was PBMCs or T cells enriched from blood (not recorded which). The receptor was derived from a woman in her 50s who had recovered from COVID-19. CDR3 in amino acids: CASSEGGQGGNTPLHF. The DNA of the CDR3 is TGTGCCAGCAGTGAAGGGGGACAGGGGGGGAATACACCCCTCCACTTT.